The clone carrying this T cell receptor (beta chain) was counted at least ten times. Its cognate antigen is unknown. The sample comes from a study of T-cell memory formation after mild COVID-19. Study context: TCR clusters mostly belonged to single donors.

5'RACE primed from the constant segment yielded TCR alpha and TCR beta cDNA libraries bearing sample barcodes and UMIs. Each CDR3 protein gets one entry after TCRdb re-called the 5' RACE reads with MiXCR. The sample has approximately 12,000 distinct CDR3 sequences; around 15% are singletons. Overall study results and limits: A balance of CD4 and CD8 characterized clones contracting day 15 to 85, whereas later expanders leaned CD4+. Clones that contracted clustered mainly in CM and EM if CD4+ and in EMRA if CD8+.

This TCR was recovered from a man aged 18 to 30 who had mild COVID-19 (a few samples of this study predate the infection). Cell type and time point are not known. The sample taken for sequencing was PBMCs or a T cell subset sorted from them (not recorded which).

CDR3 sequence (DNA): TGTGCCATCAGGGAGGAGGGGGTGTACAATGAGCAGTTCTTC. The encoded protein is CAIREEGVYNEQFF. This chain uses TRBV10-3 with TRBJ2-1; TRBD1 or TRBD2 may be the D gene (6 bases each). Germline assignment: CDR1 ENHRY and CDR2 SYGVKD. V was clipped by 6 bases and J by 4 bases, with 13 bases between them. This CDR3 region has 14 residues.